The 30 T cell receptor beta chains below come from one sample, sequenced in a study of blood T cell repertoires in COVID-19 (dated by TCRdb to between 2020 and 2021). Library preparation used the immunoSEQ multiplex PCR assay. In its TCRdb copy, this immuneACCESS table keeps in-frame sequences only and misses some clones. Where compared with another copy, unresolved V genes explain less than half of these, and the others have no known cause. Here the sample has about 74,000 clones; approximately 80% occur a single time. The ten top clones hold around 12% of the sample. Sequenced material: peripheral blood. The receptors originated from a human donor in a cohort sampled during active COVID-19.

The V call is TRBV5-6, the J call TRBJ1-4; D is ambiguous. CDR1 and CDR2 (germline): SGHDT, YYEEEE. V lost 4 bases to trimming and J lost 4 bases, with 11 bases between them. CDR3 size: 14 residues. CDR3 residues: CASSHTRSNEKLFF. The CDR3 DNA follows: TGTGCCAGCAGCCACACTAGAAGTAATGAAAAACTGTTTTTT.

The sample holds a few counts of this clone. The V and J genes are TRBV7-9 and TRBJ2-7, with D possibly TRBD1 on 6 matching bases. Trimming took 4 bases from V and 6 from J, leaving 16 bases between them. The CDR3 is 14 amino acids. Germline values: CDR1 SEHNR, CDR2 FQNEAQ (reference sequence). The CDR3 loop reads CASSSSGSTGEQYV. The CDR3 nucleotides are TGTGCCAGCAGCTCCTCGGGGTCGACAGGCGAGCAGTACGTC.

V is TRBV5-4 and J is TRBJ1-1; 7 nucleotides agree with TRBD1. CDR3 length equals 14 residues. The trim removed 5 bases at V and 2 bases at J, leaving 6 bases unmatched. Germline V gives CDR1 SGHNT, CDR2 YYREEE (reference sequence). The CDR3, as DNA: TGTGCCAGCAGATCAGGGGGTCCTAACACTGAAGCTTTCTTT. Translated: CASRSGGPNTEAFF.

The rearrangement joins TRBV19 to TRBJ1-3, with D unclear. Germline V gene lookup returns CDR1 LNHDA and CDR2 SQIVND (reference sequence). Between the trimmed V and J ends, which lost 3 bases and 0 bases, there was a span of 12 bases. The length of the CDR3 is 16 residues. The CDR3 is CASSMWQASSGNTIYF. The CDR3 DNA reads TGTGCCAGTAGTATGTGGCAGGCGAGCTCTGGAAACACCATATATTTT.

The CDR3 sequence: CASSSTQTNTEAFF. CDR3 coding DNA: TGTGCCAGCAGCTCCACCCAGACTAACACTGAAGCTTTCTTT. The rearrangement uses TRBV6-5 and TRBJ1-1; D gene ambiguous. The V end was cut by 6 bases, the J end by 2 bases, with 13 bases between. The CDR3 has 14 residues. In germline, CDR1 is MNHEY, CDR2 SVGAGI.

This chain joins TRBV5-4 and TRBJ2-1; 7 bases fit TRBD1. CDR1 is SGHNT, CDR2 YYREEE, per germline (reference sequence). Unmatched junction bases numbered 7, after V lost 4 bases and J lost 0 bases. This CDR3 region has 16 residues. CDR3 bases: TGTGCCAGCAGCGCCCAGACAGGGAGCTCCTACAATGAGCAGTTCTTC. It yields the protein CASSAQTGSSYNEQFF.

The chain links TRBV7-6 to TRBJ2-2, with D possibly TRBD2 on 6 matching bases. The CDR3 is 16 residues long. Germline V lookup: CDR1 SGHVS, CDR2 FNYEAQ. The V end lost 1 base, the J end lost 1 base, and 10 bases lay between the germline ends. CDR3 sequence: CASSLVGLLNTGELFF. In nucleotides, the CDR3 is TGTGCCAGCAGCTTAGTGGGACTTTTGAACACCGGGGAGCTGTTTTTT.

The V and J genes are TRBV30 and TRBJ2-1; D uncertain. There are 13 residues in the CDR3. Trimming took off 1 base at V and 6 bases at J, with 10 bases between the two ends. Germline loops: CDR1 GTSNPN, CDR2 SVGIG (reference sequence). CDR3: CAWSAQIFNEQFF. The CDR3 coding sequence is TGTGCCTGGAGTGCCCAGATATTCAATGAGCAGTTCTTC.

The chain combines TRBV9 with TRBJ2-7, with D perhaps matching TRBD1 (5 bases). Germline values: CDR1 SGDLS, CDR2 YYNGEE. The CDR3 runs 14 residues. V lost 0 bases to trimming and J lost 2 bases, with 9 bases between them. CDR3 amino acids: CASSVDQGAYEQYF. The CDR3 coding sequence is TGTGCCAGCAGCGTAGATCAGGGCGCCTACGAGCAGTACTTC.

V usage is TRBV30 and J usage is TRBJ1-6; 7 bases fit TRBD1. Germline V gene data show CDR1 as GTSNPN and CDR2 as SVGIG (reference sequence). CDR3 length equals 17 residues. The trim removed 4 bases at V and 0 bases at J, leaving 9 bases unmatched. This CDR3 is CAWNLDRSSSYNSPLHF. CDR3 DNA sequence: TGTGCCTGGAACCTGGACAGGTCAAGCTCCTATAATTCACCCCTCCACTTT.

The chain combines TRBV6-6 with TRBJ2-5, with D perhaps matching TRBD1 (5 bases). Trimming took off 5 bases at V and 1 base at J, with 11 bases between the two ends. CDR1 MNHNY and CDR2 SVGAGI come from the germline V gene (reference sequence). The CDR3 covers 14 residues. This CDR3 reads CASSTGHSQETQYF. In nucleotides, the CDR3 is TGTGCCAGCAGTACAGGCCACAGCCAAGAGACCCAGTACTTC.

The chain carries TRBV19 and TRBJ1-4; 9 bases fit TRBD1. CDR1 is LNHDA and CDR2 is SQIVND in the germline V gene (reference sequence). With V trimmed by 3 bases and J by 5 bases, 4 bases remained unmatched. This CDR3 contains 15 residues. This CDR3 reads CASSIGGTGNEKLFF. DNA of the CDR3: TGTGCCAGTAGTATTGGAGGGACAGGGAATGAAAAACTGTTTTTT. Together with reference TRBV19 and TRBJ1-4, the CDR3 gives the full variable domain: DGGITQSPKYLFRKEGQNVTLSCEQNLNHDAMYWYRQDPGQGLRLIYYSQIVNDFQKGDIAEGYSVSREKKESFPLTVTSAQKNPTAFYLCASSIGGTGNEKLFFGSGTQLSVL.

CDR3: CASKGRENTEAFF. CDR3 nucleotides: TGTGCCAGCAAGGGCAGGGAGAACACTGAAGCTTTCTTT. This sequence joins TRBV6-5 and TRBJ1-1, with D tentatively TRBD1 (5 bases). Trimming took 7 bases from V and 1 from J, leaving 10 bases between them. CDR1 and CDR2 (germline): MNHEY, SVGAGI. The CDR3 is 13 amino acids.

The chain has TRBV29-1 and TRBJ2-7, with D possibly being TRBD1 (6 bases). Trimming shortened V by 2 bases and J by 2 bases, and 16 bases separated the two germline ends. From germline, CDR1 is SQVTM and CDR2 ANQGSEA. The CDR3 sequence is 15 residues long. CDR3 protein: CSVEPLRGTAYEQYF. As DNA, the CDR3 is TGCAGCGTTGAACCCCTCAGGGGAACGGCCTACGAGCAGTACTTC.

The chain carries TRBV5-1 and TRBJ1-1; possible D gene TRBD1, 6 bases. The CDR3 spans 15 residues. V was trimmed by 3 bases and J by 4 bases, leaving 16 bases between them. Germline CDR1 and CDR2: SGHRS and YFSETQ. CDR3 bases: TGCGCCAGCAGCTCACTACAGGGTAGGTCCACTGAAGCTTTCTTT. This encodes CASSSLQGRSTEAFF.

The gene calls are TRBV4-1 and TRBJ2-7, with TRBD2 matching over 8 bases. The germline V gene encodes CDR1 MGHRA and CDR2 YSYEKL. The length of the CDR3 is 18 residues. The V and J ends lost 0 bases and 0 bases, in that order; junction bases with no gene match: 10. The CDR3, as DNA: TGCGCCAGCAGCCAAGAATGGGGAACTAGCGGACGCTCCTACGAGCAGTACGTC. It yields the protein CASSQEWGTSGRSYEQYV.

The genes are TRBV11-2 and TRBJ2-3; 12 positions match TRBD2. Germline values: CDR1 SGHAT, CDR2 FQNNGV. This CDR3 spans 18 amino acids. V lost 3 bases, J lost 0 bases, and 7 bases stayed unmatched. The CDR3 loop is CASSFSITSGRSTDTQYF. CDR3 sequence (DNA): TGTGCCAGCAGCTTTAGTATTACTAGCGGGAGGAGCACAGATACGCAGTATTTT.

This chain uses TRBV3-1 (or the pseudogene TRBV3-2) with TRBJ2-7, with D possibly matching TRBD2 (6 bases). Germline-derived CDR1 and CDR2 are LGHDT and YNNKEL (reference sequence). V gave up 0 bases and J gave up 7 bases, with 7 bases separating them. The CDR3 is made up of 12 amino acids. The CDR3 nucleotides are TGTGCCAGCAGCCAAGAGGGGAGGGAGCAGTACTTC. This gives the protein CASSQEGREQYF.

Ten or more counts support this clone. This sequence joins TRBV27 and TRBJ2-3; tentative D call: TRBD2 (7 bases). The CDR3 sequence is 15 residues long. Germline V CDR1 and CDR2: MNHEY, SMNVEV (reference sequence). The V and J ends lost 7 bases and 0 bases respectively, with 14 bases between them. In nucleotides, the CDR3 is TGTGCCAGCAACAAAGGGGGGGTTAGCACAGATACGCAGTATTTT. Protein: CASNKGGVSTDTQYF.

The chain carries TRBV10-3 and TRBJ1-1; TRBD1 agrees at 7 bases. Germline V lookup: CDR1 ENHRY, CDR2 SYGVKD. With 3 bases clipped from V and 1 base from J, the junction kept 2 bases outside the gene matches. This CDR3 comprises 14 residues. In nucleotides, the CDR3 is TGTGCCATCAGTGAAAGGACAGGGAACACTGAAGCTTTCTTT. It translates to CAISERTGNTEAFF.

This sequence joins TRBV6-6 and TRBJ1-5; maybe TRBD1 (6 bases). This CDR3 is 15 amino acids long. Germline CDR1 and CDR2: MNHNY and SVGAGI (reference sequence). Trimming removed 2 bases at V and 0 bases at J, with 8 bases between. The CDR3 DNA sequence: TGTGCCAGCAGTTACACAGGGAATAGCAATCAGCCCCAGCATTTT. Its translation is CASSYTGNSNQPQHF.

The J gene is TRBJ2-3, the V gene TRBV11-2, with unresolved D. This CDR3 has 14 residues. Trimming pared 4 bases from V and 0 bases from J, leaving 8 bases between. Germline CDR1 and CDR2: SGHAT and FQNNGV. The chain's CDR3 is CASSYSFSTDTQYF. The CDR3 DNA reads TGTGCCAGCAGCTACAGTTTTAGCACAGATACGCAGTATTTT.

The CDR3 coding sequence is TGTGCCAGCACCCTCGGGGGTAGCGGCGAGCAGTACTTC. Protein product: CASTLGGSGEQYF. V usage is TRBV28 and J usage is TRBJ2-7; maybe TRBD2 (6 bases). Germline V lookup: CDR1 MDHEN, CDR2 SYDVKM. V was cut by 7 bases and J by 6 bases, with 16 bases left in between. There are 13 residues in the CDR3. The complete variable domain, with remaining parts taken from reference TRBV28 and TRBJ2-7, reads DVKVTQSSRYLVKRTGEKVFLECVQDMDHENMFWYRQDPGLGLRLIYFSYDVKMKEKGDIPEGYSVSREKKERFSLILESASTNQTSMYLCASTLGGSGEQYFGPGTRLTVT.

The CDR3 spells CASSQGQGAMHTEAFF. DNA for the CDR3: TGTGCCAGCAGCCAAGGGCAGGGGGCTATGCACACTGAAGCTTTCTTT. V and J are TRBV4-2 and TRBJ1-1; 8 bases agree with TRBD1. The junction had 7 bases not matched to a gene; V was cut back by 1 base and J by 3 bases. The CDR3 is 16 amino acids. Germline V CDR1 and CDR2: LGHNA, YNFKEQ.

The rearrangement joins TRBV18 to TRBJ1-1; D unresolved. CDR1 and CDR2 from the germline V gene are KGHSH and LQKENI. Trimming left V 0 bases short and J 2 bases short, with 10 bases between. The CDR3 sequence is 15 residues long. Here the CDR3 reads CASSPPSRTNTEAFF. The DNA of the CDR3 is TGTGCCAGCTCACCACCATCCAGGACTAACACTGAAGCTTTCTTT.

CDR3 protein: CASSPGLAGGPYQETQYF. The CDR3 coding sequence is TGTGCCAGCTCACCAGGTCTAGCGGGGGGACCGTACCAAGAGACCCAGTACTTC. The genes are TRBV18 and TRBJ2-5, with 11 positions matching TRBD2. The germline V gene encodes CDR1 KGHSH and CDR2 LQKENI. The ends lost 2 bases at V and 0 bases at J; junction bases unmatched: 8. The CDR3 is 18 residues long. Combining the CDR3 with reference TRBV18 and TRBJ2-5 gives the whole variable domain NAGVMQNPRHLVRRRGQEARLRCSPMKGHSHVYWYRQLPEEGLKFMVYLQKENIIDESGMPKERFSAEFPKEGPSILRIQQVVRGDSAAYFCASSPGLAGGPYQETQYFGPGTRLLVL.

The rearrangement links TRBV5-5 to TRBJ1-4; weak D call: TRBD1 (5 bases). V shed 3 bases and J shed 6 bases, with 15 bases lying between them. This CDR3 is 15 amino acids long. Germline V gives CDR1 SGHKS, CDR2 YYEKEE (reference sequence). CDR3 bases: TGTGCCAGCAGCTCAAGTCAGGGATACGATGAAAAACTGTTTTTT. Encoded protein: CASSSSQGYDEKLFF.

Only a few counts were recorded for this clone. The CDR3 DNA is TGTGCCAGCAGCTCCGGGACGGGAGCTTACGAGCAGTACTTC. It codes for CASSSGTGAYEQYF. The rearrangement uses TRBV11-2 and TRBJ2-7; tentatively, D is TRBD2 (6 bases). This CDR3 region has 14 residues. The V gene's germline CDR1 is SGHAT and CDR2 FQNNGV. Trimming took off 4 bases at V and 4 bases at J, with 14 bases between the two ends.

The gene calls are TRBV11-2 and TRBJ2-7; 9 bases align to TRBD1. The trim removed 4 bases at V and 3 bases at J, leaving 4 bases unmatched. Germline V gene sequence: CDR1 SGHAT, CDR2 FQNNGV. CDR3 length: 14 amino acids. In DNA, the CDR3 is TGTGCCAGCAGCTCGGGACAGGGCATCTACGAGCAGTACGTC. Amino acid sequence: CASSSGQGIYEQYV.

The chain joins TRBV3-1 (or the pseudogene TRBV3-2) to TRBJ2-2; D gene ambiguous. From germline, CDR1 is LGHDT and CDR2 YNNKEL (reference sequence). Between the trimmed V and J ends, which lost 6 bases and 5 bases, there was a span of 7 bases. The CDR3 runs 12 residues. DNA for the CDR3: TGTGCCAGCAGGCCGAGGACCGGGGAGCTGTTTTTT. Amino acids: CASRPRTGELFF.